The 20 T cell receptor beta chains presented below share a single source sample, sequenced in a study of blood T cells in healthy people across ages. A second PCR of about 6 to 11 cycles used a sample-barcoded 5' primer and a J-beta primer mix. TCRdb processed the 5' RACE reads anew with MiXCR; each CDR3 protein has one entry. The sample comprises approximately 900,000 distinct CDR3 sequences, around 48% of which are singletons, and 13% rests with the top ten. Sequenced sample: blood. The receptor source for this set is a man between 25 and 39 years old in good health.

The V gene is TRBV10-3, the J gene TRBJ1-5, with D unresolved. The CDR3 runs to 15 residues. V dropped 3 bases and J dropped 6 bases, with 15 bases sitting between them. Germline CDR1 is ENHRY and CDR2 is SYGVKD. CDR3: CAISEESAPSQPQHF. The CDR3 region has the DNA TGTGCCATCAGTGAAGAGTCTGCCCCCAGTCAGCCCCAGCATTTT.

CDR3 protein: CASSDQTGYHRAQHF. For the CDR3, the DNA is TGTGCCAGCAGCGATCAGACAGGATATCACAGGGCCCAGCATTTT. This chain connects TRBV28 to TRBJ1-5; perhaps TRBD1 as D (6 bases). The CDR3 is 15 residues long. Germline V gene data show CDR1 as MDHEN and CDR2 as SYDVKM. The V end lost 6 bases, the J end lost 11 bases, and 23 bases lay between the germline ends.

As to this clonotype: One end of the junction fails to match germline, which may point to a read error. The V gene is TRBV7-7, the J gene TRBJ2-1; the D gene is possibly TRBD2 (6 bases). The CDR3 loop spans 14 amino acids. Germline assignment: CDR1 SSHAT and CDR2 FNYEAQ (reference sequence). The CDR3 protein is CASSSAGTHNEQFF. The CDR3 coding sequence is TGTGCTAGCAGCTCGGCCGGGACTCACAATGAGCAGTTCTTC. Full variable domain (remainder filled in from reference TRBV7-7 and TRBJ2-1): GAGVSQSPRYKVTKRGQDVTLRCDPISSHATLYWYQQALGQGPEFLTYFNYEAQPDKSGLPSDRFSAERPEGSISTLTIQRTEQRDSAMYRCASSSAGTHNEQFFGPGTRLTVL.

The chain uses TRBV20-1 and TRBJ2-3; D may be TRBD2 (6 bases). The V gene's germline CDR1 is DFQATT and CDR2 SNEGSKA (reference sequence). The V end was cut by 2 bases, the J end by 2 bases, with 8 bases between. The CDR3 is 13 amino acids. In DNA, the CDR3 is TGCAGTGCTAGAACGGGGGTCACAGATACGCAGTATTTT. It is translated as CSARTGVTDTQYF.

The V call is TRBV29-1, the J call TRBJ1-2, with 8 bases fitting TRBD1. This CDR3 comprises 12 residues. Germline CDR1 reads SQVTM; CDR2 reads ANQGSEA. Trimming removed 6 bases from V and 6 bases from J; junction bases left unmatched: 6. The CDR3 sequence is CSVDREGNGYTF. The DNA of the CDR3 is TGCAGCGTGGACAGGGAGGGGAATGGCTACACCTTC.

This clonotype appeared a few times. The chain couples TRBV7-2 to TRBJ2-3; the match to TRBD1 covers 10 bases. The CDR3 sequence is 14 residues long. J gave up 8 bases and V 1 base, and 3 bases lay outside the gene matches. Germline loops: CDR1 SGHTA, CDR2 FQGNSA. CDR3 sequence: CASSLGQGARTQYF. The CDR3 region has the DNA TGTGCCAGCAGCTTAGGACAGGGGGCGCGTACGCAGTATTTT.

This clonotype was observed a few times. Here the CDR3 reads CSASDPGSGANVLTF. CDR3 DNA sequence: TGCAGTGCTAGTGACCCCGGTTCTGGGGCCAACGTCCTGACTTTC. This chain links TRBV20-1 with TRBJ2-6; D gene uncertain. This CDR3 comprises 15 residues. Germline CDR1 and CDR2: DFQATT and SNEGSKA (reference sequence). V was trimmed by 3 bases and J by 1 base, leaving 10 bases between them.

This clonotype was counted only a few times. The V gene is TRBV28, the J gene TRBJ2-7; 7 bases match TRBD1. The CDR3 has 15 amino acids. The ends lost 3 bases at V and 2 bases at J; junction bases unmatched: 7. Germline values: CDR1 MDHEN, CDR2 SYDVKM. The CDR3 protein is CASSFRTGAPYEQYF. The CDR3 DNA follows: TGTGCCAGCAGTTTTCGGACAGGAGCCCCCTACGAGCAGTACTTC.

The chain has TRBV6-5 and TRBJ2-2; 8 nucleotides match TRBD1. This CDR3 region has 15 residues. CDR1 MNHEY and CDR2 SVGAGI come from the germline V gene. After removal of 7 bases from V and 0 bases from J, the junction contained 4 bases not matched to a gene. The CDR3 reads CASTTGQANTGELFF. The CDR3 DNA is TGTGCCAGCACCACGGGACAGGCGAACACCGGGGAGCTGTTTTTT.

This chain links TRBV3-1 with TRBJ2-5; D remains ambiguous. The last part of the DNA fits TRBJ2-7 better; the J call may be wrong. The CDR3 sequence is 14 residues long. CDR1 and CDR2 (germline): LGHDT, YNNKEL (reference sequence). CDR3 amino acids: CASSQRSGYYEQYF. The CDR3 DNA reads as TGTGCCAGCAGCCAACGTTCAGGCTACTACGAGCAGTACTTC.

This clonotype was observed a few times. The rearrangement links TRBV20-1 to TRBJ2-3; TRBD2 matches 10 bases. This CDR3 spans 15 amino acids. CDR1 and CDR2 (germline): DFQATT, SNEGSKA (reference sequence). J gave up 2 bases and V 6 bases, and 8 bases lay outside the gene matches. The CDR3 here is CSAATLAGATDTQYF. The CDR3 DNA sequence: TGCAGTGCGGCTACTCTAGCGGGGGCCACAGATACGCAGTATTTT.

This clonotype occurred many times. The chain has TRBV5-4 and TRBJ2-3; 7 positions agree with TRBD2. The CDR3 extends over 14 amino acids. The V and J ends lost 10 bases and 0 bases, in that order; junction bases with no gene match: 8. CDR1 is SGHNT and CDR2 is YYREEE in the germline V gene (reference sequence). The CDR3 protein is CAGRGGLSTDTQYF. The CDR3 coding sequence is TGTGCCGGCCGCGGGGGATTGAGCACAGATACGCAGTATTTT.

The chain has TRBV6-1 and TRBJ1-2; 7 bases fit TRBD1. The CDR3 consists of 12 residues. Unmatched junction bases numbered 5, after V lost 7 bases and J lost 6 bases. Per the germline V gene, CDR1 is MNHNS and CDR2 is SASEGT. CDR3 sequence reads: CASNPRGNGYTF. CDR3 sequence (DNA): TGTGCCAGCAATCCCAGGGGGAATGGCTACACCTTC.

This clonotype has a handful of counts. The genes are TRBV7-9 and TRBJ2-2; 7 nucleotides match TRBD2. This CDR3 has 15 residues. J was trimmed by 3 bases and V by 11 bases; bases with no gene match: 12. Germline loops: CDR1 SEHNR, CDR2 FQNEAQ (reference sequence). The CDR3 DNA reads TGTGCCGTCTATTGGCGGGGGTCCGACACCGGGGAGCTGTTTTTT. As protein: CAVYWRGSDTGELFF.

The chain uses TRBV7-9 and TRBJ2-3, with 10 positions matching TRBD1. Germline assignment: CDR1 SEHNR and CDR2 FQNEAQ (reference sequence). The CDR3 has 17 amino acids. Trimming at V came to 1 base and at J to 4 bases, leaving 8 bases not matched to a gene. CDR3 residues: CASSLGSGTGAADTQYF. DNA of the CDR3: TGTGCCAGCAGCTTAGGTTCCGGGACAGGGGCGGCAGATACGCAGTATTTT.

This chain uses TRBV20-1 with TRBJ2-5; TRBD2 aligns across 9 bases. CDR1 DFQATT and CDR2 SNEGSKA come from the germline V gene (reference sequence). The CDR3 totals 14 residues. With V trimmed by 1 base and J by 4 bases, 4 bases remained unmatched. DNA for the CDR3: TGCAGTGCTAGAGTAGCGGGGGTTTTAGAGACCCAGTACTTC. It specifies CSARVAGVLETQYF.

This clonotype was found a few times. The J gene is TRBJ2-7, the V gene TRBV4-3, with 11 bases matching TRBD1. The CDR3 is 17 amino acids. Germline CDR1 is LGHNA and CDR2 is YSLEER. Trimming at V came to 3 bases and at J to 4 bases, leaving 11 bases not matched to a gene. CDR3 DNA: TGCGCCAGCAGCCAGGGCCCTGGGACAGGGGGATCTTACGAGCAGTACTTC. It codes for CASSQGPGTGGSYEQYF.

The chain links TRBV27 to TRBJ2-5; D not resolved. Germline V lookup: CDR1 MNHEY, CDR2 SMNVEV (reference sequence). Trimming removed 3 bases at V and 4 bases at J, with 18 bases between. The CDR3 is made up of 16 amino acids. This CDR3 reads CASSLQSSSGPETQYF. DNA for the CDR3: TGTGCCAGCAGTTTGCAATCGAGTTCCGGGCCAGAGACCCAGTACTTC.

DNA of the CDR3: TGCAGTGCTAGAGATGGATTGCACGAGCAGTACTTC. This encodes CSARDGLHEQYF. The genes are TRBV20-1 and TRBJ2-5, with no clear D. Near its end, the DNA agrees better with TRBJ2-7, so the J call may be wrong. The CDR3 length is 12 residues. Germline V gene sequence: CDR1 DFQATT, CDR2 SNEGSKA (reference sequence).

The chain has TRBV4-2 and TRBJ2-1; TRBD2 matches at 11 bases. This CDR3 is built from 16 residues. Germline V CDR1 and CDR2: LGHNA, YNFKEQ. After removal of 3 bases from V and 2 bases from J, the junction contained 3 bases not matched to a gene. CDR3 in DNA: TGTGCCAGCAGCCAGCAGACTAGCGGGGCCTACAATGAGCAGTTCTTC. Protein sequence: CASSQQTSGAYNEQFF.